Below, 25 T cell receptor beta chains from the same sample are listed, as sequenced in a study of blood T cell repertoires in COVID-19. TCRdb's copy holds only in-frame clones and misses some; the assay was immunoSEQ multiplex PCR. Of 250,000 to 300,000 clones in the sample, about nine tenths were seen once. Sequenced: peripheral blood. Receptors originate from a woman between 45 and 65 years old who had recovered from COVID-19.

This clone appeared a single time. This chain uses TRBV9 with TRBJ2-2; maybe TRBD1 (6 bases). With 2 bases removed from V and 0 bases from J, the gap between germline ends came to 14 bases. CDR3 length: 17 residues. Germline V gives CDR1 SGDLS, CDR2 YYNGEE. In DNA, the CDR3 is TGTGCCAGCAGCGTGGAAACAGGGATCACGAACACCGGGGAGCTGTTTTTT. Its translation: CASSVETGITNTGELFF.

V and J are TRBV9 and TRBJ1-1, with a weak D call TRBD1 (5 bases). The CDR3 extends over 16 amino acids. V lost 4 bases and J 5 bases, leaving 21 bases between the germline ends. Germline loops: CDR1 SGDLS, CDR2 YYNGEE. The CDR3 nucleotides read TGTGCCAGCAGCTCCAGTAGTCAGGGTAAAGGAACTGAAGCTTTCTTT. It is translated as CASSSSSQGKGTEAFF.

This chain uses TRBV19 with TRBJ2-5; 7 nucleotides agree with TRBD1. The CDR3 length is 15 residues. Germline V gene data show CDR1 as LNHDA and CDR2 as SQIVND (reference sequence). V lost 5 bases and J lost 4; bases outside the gene matches: 10. The CDR3 protein is CASSDRGQNRETQYF. The CDR3 bases are TGTGCCAGTAGTGATCGGGGACAGAACAGAGAGACCCAGTACTTC.

The gene calls are TRBV25-1 and TRBJ1-1; a weak D match, TRBD1 (5 bases). V lost 7 bases to trimming and J lost 3 bases, with 15 bases between them. Germline CDR1 MGHDK, CDR2 SYGVNS. The length of the CDR3 is 14 residues. DNA of the CDR3: TGTGCCAGCATGAGGGAGGGGAAGCACACTGAAGCTTTCTTT. This encodes CASMREGKHTEAFF. Full variable domain (remainder filled in from reference TRBV25-1 and TRBJ1-1): EADIYQTPRYLVIGTGKKITLECSQTMGHDKMYWYQQDPGMELHLIHYSYGVNSTEKGDLSSESTVSRIRTEHFPLTLESARPSHTSQYLCASMREGKHTEAFFGQGTRLTVV.

There are a few counts of this clone. This chain links TRBV6-1 with TRBJ1-4; maybe TRBD1 (5 bases). V was cut by 3 bases and J by 8 bases, with 16 bases left in between. CDR3 length: 15 amino acids. Per germline, CDR1 MNHNS and CDR2 SASEGT. CDR3 in amino acids: CASSDGTLLREKLFF. In DNA, the CDR3 is TGTGCCAGCAGTGATGGGACTCTTTTGCGGGAAAAACTGTTTTTT.

The V and J genes are TRBV18 and TRBJ1-4; tentatively, D is TRBD1 (6 bases). The V end lost 4 bases, the J end lost 7 bases, and 13 bases lay between the germline ends. This CDR3 has 14 residues. Germline loops: CDR1 KGHSH, CDR2 LQKENI. For the CDR3, the DNA is TGTGCCAGCTCACGGGGGGGCGAAGGTGAAAAACTGTTTTTT. This gives the protein CASSRGGEGEKLFF.

The chain couples TRBV6-6 to TRBJ1-2; 9 bases are a match to TRBD1. CDR1 is MNHNY and CDR2 is SVGAGI in the germline V gene (reference sequence). Trimming removed 2 bases from V and 6 bases from J; junction bases left unmatched: 7. The CDR3 runs 15 residues. CDR3 in DNA: TGTGCCAGCAGTTACATAGGACAGGGGCTTGATGGCTACACCTTC. It translates to CASSYIGQGLDGYTF.

This clone was seen a single time. This chain links TRBV6-5 with TRBJ2-1, with D unresolved. CDR1 MNHEY and CDR2 SVGAGI come from the germline V gene. V dropped 5 bases and J dropped 3 bases, with 11 bases sitting between them. The CDR3 runs 14 residues. The CDR3 reads CASSPPTDYNEQFF. DNA for the CDR3: TGTGCCAGCAGTCCCCCCACAGACTACAATGAGCAGTTCTTC.

The gene calls are TRBV5-4 and TRBJ2-3, with TRBD2 matching over 7 bases. Unmatched junction bases numbered 6, after V lost 2 bases and J lost 0 bases. Germline values: CDR1 SGHNT, CDR2 YYREEE (reference sequence). The CDR3 is 16 residues long. The CDR3 DNA is TGTGCCAGCAGCTTAGGGAGCGGGATCAGCACAGATACGCAGTATTTT. Protein: CASSLGSGISTDTQYF.

The chain joins TRBV19 to TRBJ2-5; the D gene is possibly TRBD1 (8 bases). The CDR3 totals 16 residues. V lost 3 bases and J 1 base, leaving 15 bases between the germline ends. CDR1 and CDR2 (germline): LNHDA, SQIVND (reference sequence). DNA of the CDR3: TGTGCCAGTAGTATTGGACAGGGAGGGATCCAAGAGACCCAGTACTTC. Translated: CASSIGQGGIQETQYF.

The gene calls are TRBV9 and TRBJ1-3; no reliable D call. The V and J ends lost 0 bases and 2 bases respectively, with 9 bases between them. The germline gives CDR1 SGDLS, CDR2 YYNGEE. The CDR3 is 15 amino acids. The CDR3 DNA reads TGTGCCAGCAGCGTAGGGGCCGGGACTGGAAACACCATATATTTT. Protein sequence: CASSVGAGTGNTIYF. The full variable domain, completed using reference TRBV9 and TRBJ1-3, is DSGVTQTPKHLITATGQRVTLRCSPRSGDLSVYWYQQSLDQGLQFLIQYYNGEERAKGNILERFSAQQFPDLHSELNLSSLELGDSALYFCASSVGAGTGNTIYFGEGSWLTVV.

This clone has only one observation. This rearrangement joins TRBV19 to TRBJ2-7, with 10 nucleotides matching TRBD1. Looked up from germline, CDR1 is LNHDA and CDR2 is SQIVND (reference sequence). The CDR3 has 14 amino acids. V shed 3 bases and J 2 bases; nucleotides not matched to a gene: 1. CDR3 bases: TGTGCCAGTAGTATGGGACAGGGGCCCTACGAGCAGTACTTC. Its protein is CASSMGQGPYEQYF.

This chain links TRBV2 with TRBJ2-7; 7 positions match TRBD1. The V gene end was trimmed by 6 bases and the J gene end by 7 bases; junction bases not matched to a gene: 6. The CDR3 loop spans 12 amino acids. CDR1 and CDR2 (germline): SNHLY, FYNNEI. In nucleotides, the CDR3 is TGTGCCAGCAGGGGACAGTCTGGGGAGCAGTACTTC. This gives the protein CASRGQSGEQYF.

The CDR3 loop is CATGQGQVFTGELFF. In nucleotides, the CDR3 is TGTGCCACCGGACAGGGGCAGGTCTTCACCGGGGAGCTGTTTTTT. The chain joins TRBV18 to TRBJ2-2, with TRBD1 matching over 9 bases. The CDR3 sequence is 15 residues long. Per germline, CDR1 KGHSH and CDR2 LQKENI. The V segment lost 10 bases and the J segment 4 bases; nucleotides outside the gene matches: 10.

V gene TRBV5-1 combines with J gene TRBJ2-1; TRBD1 aligns across 7 bases. Germline lookup yields CDR1 SGHRS and CDR2 YFSETQ. With 3 bases clipped from V and 6 bases from J, the junction kept 0 bases outside the gene matches. The CDR3 is made up of 12 amino acids. As DNA, the CDR3 is TGCGCCAGCAGCTGGGACAGCAATGAGCAGTTCTTC. It yields the protein CASSWDSNEQFF.

The chain uses TRBV3-1 (or the pseudogene TRBV3-2) and TRBJ1-2, with D perhaps matching TRBD1 (5 bases). Germline V lookup: CDR1 LGHDT, CDR2 YNNKEL (reference sequence). This CDR3 has 16 amino acids. V was trimmed by 1 base and J by 3 bases, leaving 15 bases between them. The CDR3 bases are TGTGCCAGCAGCCAAGCAACTCTACAGGCGGACTATGGCTACACCTTC. It codes for CASSQATLQADYGYTF.

This sequence joins TRBV18 and TRBJ2-3, with 9 positions matching TRBD1. The V gene's germline CDR1 is KGHSH and CDR2 LQKENI. V lost 4 bases to trimming and J lost 1 base; unmatched junction nucleotides: 3. The CDR3 has 15 residues. The CDR3 coding sequence is TGTGCCAGCTCACGAAGGACAGGGGGCACAGATACGCAGTATTTT. Protein sequence: CASSRRTGGTDTQYF. Using reference TRBV18 and TRBJ2-3 for the parts outside the CDR3, the full variable domain is NAGVMQNPRHLVRRRGQEARLRCSPMKGHSHVYWYRQLPEEGLKFMVYLQKENIIDESGMPKERFSAEFPKEGPSILRIQQVVRGDSAAYFCASSRRTGGTDTQYFGPGTRLTVL.

The V gene is TRBV11-2, the J gene TRBJ1-2; D possibly corresponds to TRBD1 (5 bases). From germline, CDR1 is SGHAT and CDR2 FQNNGV. The CDR3 sequence is 14 residues long. V lost 4 bases, J lost 4 bases, and 13 bases lay in between. DNA for the CDR3: TGTGCCAGCAGCTCCCCAAGGGGAGGCTATGGCTACACCTTC. Translation: CASSSPRGGYGYTF.

This clone was observed once. The chain links TRBV9 to TRBJ1-1; the D gene is possibly TRBD1 (5 bases). Germline CDR1 is SGDLS and CDR2 is YYNGEE. Trimming left V 1 base short and J 1 base short, with 11 bases between. CDR3 length: 15 amino acids. In DNA, the CDR3 is TGTGCCAGCAGCGTAATGGAGGGGAAGAACACTGAAGCTTTCTTT. This gives the protein CASSVMEGKNTEAFF.

The chain carries TRBV15 and TRBJ2-3; 10 bases align to TRBD2. The J segment lost 0 bases and the V segment lost 7 bases, leaving 7 bases of the junction unmatched. Germline loops: CDR1 LNHNV, CDR2 YYDKDF (reference sequence). The CDR3 totals 16 residues. CDR3 loop: CATMDSGRFSTDTQYF. DNA of the CDR3: TGTGCCACCATGGATAGCGGGAGGTTTAGCACAGATACGCAGTATTTT.

The chain is built from TRBV11-3 and TRBJ2-2, with a tentative D call TRBD2 (5 bases). This CDR3 region has 15 residues. V was pared by 5 bases and J by 7 bases, with 17 bases between. Germline-derived CDR1 and CDR2 are SGHNT and YENEEA. The CDR3 reads CASSRAGLINGELFF. The CDR3 nucleotides read TGTGCCAGCAGCCGGGCAGGACTGATTAACGGGGAGCTGTTTTTT.

The chain couples TRBV10-3 to TRBJ2-3, with D unclear. From germline, CDR1 is ENHRY and CDR2 SYGVKD. The CDR3 is 14 residues long. V lost 4 bases to trimming and J lost 2 bases, with 10 bases between them. The CDR3 is CAISVKPDTDTQYF. In nucleotides, the CDR3 is TGTGCCATCAGTGTTAAACCAGACACAGATACGCAGTATTTT.

The V gene is TRBV13, the J gene TRBJ1-1, with a possible D match to TRBD1 (6 bases). The CDR3 has 16 amino acids. Trimming took 0 bases from V and 3 from J, leaving 14 bases between them. The germline V gene encodes CDR1 PRHDT and CDR2 FYEKMQ (reference sequence). DNA of the CDR3: TGTGCCAGCAGCTTAGGACCCCGGGACACCTACACTGAAGCTTTCTTT. Translation: CASSLGPRDTYTEAFF.

This clone was detected only a few times. The chain uses TRBV28 and TRBJ2-2; D remains unclear. Trimming left V 7 bases short and J 6 bases short, with 12 bases between. Germline V gene lookup returns CDR1 MDHEN and CDR2 SYDVKM. This CDR3 is 13 amino acids long. CDR3 region: CASTNTIPGELFF. The CDR3 coding sequence is TGTGCCAGCACCAACACTATCCCCGGGGAGCTGTTTTTT. The full variable domain, rest sourced from reference TRBV28 and TRBJ2-2, is DVKVTQSSRYLVKRTGEKVFLECVQDMDHENMFWYRQDPGLGLRLIYFSYDVKMKEKGDIPEGYSVSREKKERFSLILESASTNQTSMYLCASTNTIPGELFFGEGSRLTVL.

This chain links TRBV18 with TRBJ1-1, with TRBD1 matching 7 bases. This CDR3 has 16 amino acids. Germline lookup yields CDR1 KGHSH and CDR2 LQKENI. The V segment lost 5 bases and the J segment 1 base; nucleotides outside the gene matches: 10. DNA for the CDR3: TGTGCCAGCTCATCGGACAGGCGCCCAACGAACACTGAAGCTTTCTTT. It yields the protein CASSSDRRPTNTEAFF.